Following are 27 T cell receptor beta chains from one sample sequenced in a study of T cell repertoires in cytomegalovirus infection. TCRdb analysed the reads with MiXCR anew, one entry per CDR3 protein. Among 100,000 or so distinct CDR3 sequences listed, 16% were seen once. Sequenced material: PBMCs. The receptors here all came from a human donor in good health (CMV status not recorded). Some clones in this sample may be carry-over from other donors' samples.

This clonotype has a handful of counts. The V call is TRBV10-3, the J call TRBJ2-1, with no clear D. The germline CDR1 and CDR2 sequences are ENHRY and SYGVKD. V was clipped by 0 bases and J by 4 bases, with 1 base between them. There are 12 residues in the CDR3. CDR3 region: CAISESYNEQFF. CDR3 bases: TGTGCCATCAGTGAGTCGTACAATGAGCAGTTCTTC.

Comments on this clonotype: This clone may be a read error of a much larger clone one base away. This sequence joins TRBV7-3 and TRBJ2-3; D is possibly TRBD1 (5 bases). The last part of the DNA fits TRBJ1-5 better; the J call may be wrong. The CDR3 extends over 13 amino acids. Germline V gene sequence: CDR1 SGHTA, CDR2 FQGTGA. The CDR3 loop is CASSLSDTDTQHF. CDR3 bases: TGTGCCAGCAGCTTATCGGACACAGATACGCAGCATTTT.

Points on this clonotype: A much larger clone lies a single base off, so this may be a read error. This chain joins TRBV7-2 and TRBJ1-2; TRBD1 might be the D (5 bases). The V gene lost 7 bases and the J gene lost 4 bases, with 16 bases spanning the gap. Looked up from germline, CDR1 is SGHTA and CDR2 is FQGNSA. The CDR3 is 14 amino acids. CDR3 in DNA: TGTGCCAGCACCGTGGGGGATGGAATCTATGGCTACACCTTC. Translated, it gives CASTVGDGIYGYTF.

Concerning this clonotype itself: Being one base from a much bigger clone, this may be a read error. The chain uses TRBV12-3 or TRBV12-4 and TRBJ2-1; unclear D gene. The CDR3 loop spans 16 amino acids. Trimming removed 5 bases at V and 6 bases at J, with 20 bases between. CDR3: CASSPPLERSGNEQFF. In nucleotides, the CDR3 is TGTGCCAGCAGTCCTCCTCTAGAAAGGTCGGGCAATGAGCAGTTCTTC.

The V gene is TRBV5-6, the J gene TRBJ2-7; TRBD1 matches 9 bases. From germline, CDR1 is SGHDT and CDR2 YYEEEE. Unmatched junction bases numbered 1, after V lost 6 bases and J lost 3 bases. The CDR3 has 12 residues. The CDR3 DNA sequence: TGTGCCAGCACGGGACAGGGCTACGAGCAGTACTTC. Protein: CASTGQGYEQYF.

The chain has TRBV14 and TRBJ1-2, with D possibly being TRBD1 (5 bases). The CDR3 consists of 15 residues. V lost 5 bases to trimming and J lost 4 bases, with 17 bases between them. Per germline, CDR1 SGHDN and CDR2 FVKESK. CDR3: CASSATPQARYGYTF. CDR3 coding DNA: TGTGCCAGCAGCGCCACCCCACAGGCCCGCTATGGCTACACCTTC.

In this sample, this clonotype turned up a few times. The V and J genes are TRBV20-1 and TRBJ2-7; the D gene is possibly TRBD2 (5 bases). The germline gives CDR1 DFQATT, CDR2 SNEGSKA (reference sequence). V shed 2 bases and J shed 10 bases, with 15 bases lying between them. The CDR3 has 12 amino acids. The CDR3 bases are TGCAGTGCTAGACCTAGCCTCTACCAACAGTACTTC. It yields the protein CSARPSLYQQYF.

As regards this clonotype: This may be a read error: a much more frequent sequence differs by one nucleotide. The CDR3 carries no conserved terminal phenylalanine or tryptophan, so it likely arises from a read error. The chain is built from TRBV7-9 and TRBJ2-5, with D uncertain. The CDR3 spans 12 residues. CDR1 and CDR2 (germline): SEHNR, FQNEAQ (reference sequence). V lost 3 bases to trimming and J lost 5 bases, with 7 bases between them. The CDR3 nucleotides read TGTGCCAGCAGCTTCCCGCTGGAGACCCAGTACCTC. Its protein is CASSFPLETQYL.

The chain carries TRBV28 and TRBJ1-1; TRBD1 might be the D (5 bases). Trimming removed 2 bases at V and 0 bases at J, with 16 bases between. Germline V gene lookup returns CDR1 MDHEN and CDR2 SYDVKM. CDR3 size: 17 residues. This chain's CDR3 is CASSLVPGRGLNTEAFF. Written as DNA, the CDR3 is TGTGCCAGCAGTTTAGTCCCAGGAAGGGGCCTGAACACTGAAGCTTTCTTT.

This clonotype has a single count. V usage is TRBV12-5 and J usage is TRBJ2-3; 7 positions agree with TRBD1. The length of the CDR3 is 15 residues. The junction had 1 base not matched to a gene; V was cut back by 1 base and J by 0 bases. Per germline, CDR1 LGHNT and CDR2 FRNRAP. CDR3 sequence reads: CASGLGTGSTDTQYF. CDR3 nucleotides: TGTGCTAGTGGTTTGGGGACAGGCAGCACAGATACGCAGTATTTT.

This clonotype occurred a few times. The CDR3 DNA is TGTGCCAGCAGCTCGCGTGGGCCAGACCCGGGCTGGGAAAAACTGTTTTTT. Its protein product is CASSSRGPDPGWEKLFF. The chain has TRBV11-2 and TRBJ1-4, with D unresolved. With 4 bases removed from V and 8 bases from J, the gap between germline ends came to 23 bases. Germline loops: CDR1 SGHAT, CDR2 FQNNGV. The CDR3 has 17 amino acids.

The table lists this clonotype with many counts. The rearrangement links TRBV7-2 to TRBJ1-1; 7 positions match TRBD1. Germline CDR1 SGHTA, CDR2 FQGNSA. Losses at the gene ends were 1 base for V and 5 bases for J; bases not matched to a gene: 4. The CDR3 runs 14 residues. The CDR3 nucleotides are TGTGCCAGCAGCTTAGTACAGGGGCGTACTGAAGCTTTCTTT. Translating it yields CASSLVQGRTEAFF. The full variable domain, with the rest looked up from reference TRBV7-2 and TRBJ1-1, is GAGVSQSPSNKVTEKGKDVELRCDPISGHTALYWYRQSLGQGLEFLIYFQGNSAPDKSGLPSDRFSAERTGGSVSTLTIQRTQQEDSAVYLCASSLVQGRTEAFFGQGTRLTVV.

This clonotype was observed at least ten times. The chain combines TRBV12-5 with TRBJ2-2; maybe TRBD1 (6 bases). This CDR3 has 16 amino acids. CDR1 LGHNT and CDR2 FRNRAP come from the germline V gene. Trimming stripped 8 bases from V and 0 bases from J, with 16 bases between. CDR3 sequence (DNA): TGTGCTAGTTCGTCCCCAGGGGCTTCGAACACCGGGGAGCTGTTTTTT. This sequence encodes CASSSPGASNTGELFF.

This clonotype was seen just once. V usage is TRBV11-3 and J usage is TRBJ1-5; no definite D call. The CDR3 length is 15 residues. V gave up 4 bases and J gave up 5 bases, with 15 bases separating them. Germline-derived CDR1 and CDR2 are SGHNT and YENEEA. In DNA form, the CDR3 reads TGTGCCAGCAGCTGTATATGGGAGGGCGATCAGCCCCAGCATTTT. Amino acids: CASSCIWEGDQPQHF.

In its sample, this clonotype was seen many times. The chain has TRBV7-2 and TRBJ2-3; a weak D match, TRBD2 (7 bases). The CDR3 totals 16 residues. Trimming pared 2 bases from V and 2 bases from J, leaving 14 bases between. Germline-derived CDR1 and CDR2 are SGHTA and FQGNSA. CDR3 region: CASSLRGASLTDTQYF. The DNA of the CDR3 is TGTGCCAGCAGCTTACGGGGGGCCTCCCTCACAGATACGCAGTATTTT.

The CDR3 nucleotides are TGTGCCAGCAGAAACAGGGGGCCCGGCTATGGCTACACCTTC. This gives the protein CASRNRGPGYGYTF. V gene TRBV6-2 or TRBV6-3 combines with J gene TRBJ1-2; 9 bases map to TRBD1. The V gene end was trimmed by 6 bases and the J gene end by 4 bases; junction bases not matched to a gene: 6. This CDR3 has 14 amino acids. Looked up from germline, CDR1 is MNHEY and CDR2 is SVGEGT.

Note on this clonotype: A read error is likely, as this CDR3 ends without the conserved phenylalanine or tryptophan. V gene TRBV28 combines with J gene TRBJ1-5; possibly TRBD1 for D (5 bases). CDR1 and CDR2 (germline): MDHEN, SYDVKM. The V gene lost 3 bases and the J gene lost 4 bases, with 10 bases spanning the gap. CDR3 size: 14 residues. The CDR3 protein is CASSLGNRNQPQHL. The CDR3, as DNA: TGTGCCAGCAGTTTGGGCAACAGGAATCAGCCCCAGCATTTG.

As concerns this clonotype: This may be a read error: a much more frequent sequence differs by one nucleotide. This chain's CDR3 is CASSPDLENTGEMFF. CDR3 nucleotide sequence: TGTGCCAGCAGCCCTGACCTGGAGAACACCGGGGAGATGTTTTTT. The chain recombines TRBV5-6 with TRBJ2-2; D perhaps matches TRBD2 (5 bases). The CDR3 is 15 residues long. From germline, CDR1 is SGHDT and CDR2 YYEEEE.

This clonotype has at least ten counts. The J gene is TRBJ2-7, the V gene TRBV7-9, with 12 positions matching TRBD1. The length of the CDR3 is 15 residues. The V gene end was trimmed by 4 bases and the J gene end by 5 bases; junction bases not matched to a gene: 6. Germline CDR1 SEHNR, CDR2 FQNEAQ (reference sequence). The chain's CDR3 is CASSWTGTGGHEQYF. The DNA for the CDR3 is TGTGCCAGCAGCTGGACAGGGACAGGGGGCCACGAGCAGTACTTC. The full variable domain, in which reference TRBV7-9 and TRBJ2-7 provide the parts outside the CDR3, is DTGVSQNPRHKITKRGQNVTFRCDPISEHNRLYWYRQTLGQGPEFLTYFQNEAQLEKSRLLSDRFSAERPKGSFSTLEIQRTEQGDSAMYLCASSWTGTGGHEQYFGPGTRLTVT.

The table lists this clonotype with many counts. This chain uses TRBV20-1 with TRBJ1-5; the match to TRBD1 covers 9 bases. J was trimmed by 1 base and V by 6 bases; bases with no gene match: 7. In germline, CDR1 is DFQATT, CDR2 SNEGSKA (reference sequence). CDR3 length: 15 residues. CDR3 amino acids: CSAPGQGLSNQPQHF. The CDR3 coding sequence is TGCAGTGCGCCTGGACAGGGGTTGAGCAATCAGCCCCAGCATTTT.

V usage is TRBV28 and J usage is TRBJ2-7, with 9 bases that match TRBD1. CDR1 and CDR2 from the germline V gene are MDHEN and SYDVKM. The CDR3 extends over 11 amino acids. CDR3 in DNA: TGTACGACAGGGGGGTTCAACGAGCAGTACTTC. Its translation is CTTGGFNEQYF.

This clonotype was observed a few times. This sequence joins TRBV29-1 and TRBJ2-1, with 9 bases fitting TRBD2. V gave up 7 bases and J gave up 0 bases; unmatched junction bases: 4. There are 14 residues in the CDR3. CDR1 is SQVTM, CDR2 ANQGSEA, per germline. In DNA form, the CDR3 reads TGCAGCGCCCCGGGACTAGCCTCCTACAATGAGCAGTTCTTC. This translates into CSAPGLASYNEQFF.

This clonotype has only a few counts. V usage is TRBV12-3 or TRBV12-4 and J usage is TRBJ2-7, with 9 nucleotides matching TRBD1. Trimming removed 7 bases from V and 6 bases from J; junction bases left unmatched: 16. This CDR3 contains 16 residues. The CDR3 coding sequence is TGTGCCAGCACCGAAGCCGGGACAGGGCGAACCCCCGAGCAGTACTTC. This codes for CASTEAGTGRTPEQYF.

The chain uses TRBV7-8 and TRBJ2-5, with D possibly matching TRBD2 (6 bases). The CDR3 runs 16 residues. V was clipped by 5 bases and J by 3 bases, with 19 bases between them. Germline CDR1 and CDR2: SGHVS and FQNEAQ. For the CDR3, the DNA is TGTGCCAGCAGCCCGCGGGGAGCGGGCGAAAAAGAGACCCAGTACTTC. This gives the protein CASSPRGAGEKETQYF.

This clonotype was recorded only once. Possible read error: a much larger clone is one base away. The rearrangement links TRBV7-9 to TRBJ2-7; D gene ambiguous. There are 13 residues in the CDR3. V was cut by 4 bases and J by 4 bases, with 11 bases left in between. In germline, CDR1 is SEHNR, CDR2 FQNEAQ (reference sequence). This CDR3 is CASSYVPIYEQYF. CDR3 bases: TGTGCCAGCAGCTACGTTCCCATTTACGAGCAGTACTTC.

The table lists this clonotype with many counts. CDR3 DNA sequence: TGTGCCAGCAACAATCAAGAGACCCAGTACTTC. Protein sequence: CASNNQETQYF. The V gene is TRBV11-2, the J gene TRBJ2-5; D remains unclear. V was trimmed by 7 bases and J by 2 bases, leaving 5 bases between them. Germline V lookup: CDR1 SGHAT, CDR2 FQNNGV. The CDR3 sequence is 11 residues long.

Here the CDR3 reads CASSDSLETDTQYF. CDR3 sequence (DNA): TGTGCCAGCAGTGACTCTTTGGAGACAGATACGCAGTATTTT. V and J are TRBV6-4 and TRBJ2-3, with D uncertain. With 0 bases removed from V and 3 bases from J, the gap between germline ends came to 7 bases. Germline CDR1 and CDR2: MRHNA and SNTAGT. This CDR3 has 14 amino acids.